Here is one T cell receptor beta chain with its context. This specimen belongs to a study of T cells in localized non-small cell lung cancer. CDR1 and CDR2 from the germline V gene are GTSNPN and SVGIG (reference sequence). The CDR3 spans 12 residues. With 2 bases removed from V and 1 base from J, the gap between germline ends came to 5 bases. Lung tissue at least 2 cm from the tumor margin was confirmed free of atypia. Measured with immunoSEQ multiplex PCR; TCRdb has only the in-frame clones, and not every one. The sample includes thousands of clones, roughly 38% of them seen just once. This sample comprised normal lung tissue next to the tumor, obtained before any cancer treatment. The J gene is TRBJ1-1, the V gene TRBV30; no reliable D call. The receptor was derived from a male donor at least 60 years old with stage I lung adenocarcinoma. The CDR3 sequence is CAWSPRNTEAFF. Written as DNA, the CDR3 is TGTGCCTGGAGTCCAAGGAACACTGAAGCTTTCTTT.